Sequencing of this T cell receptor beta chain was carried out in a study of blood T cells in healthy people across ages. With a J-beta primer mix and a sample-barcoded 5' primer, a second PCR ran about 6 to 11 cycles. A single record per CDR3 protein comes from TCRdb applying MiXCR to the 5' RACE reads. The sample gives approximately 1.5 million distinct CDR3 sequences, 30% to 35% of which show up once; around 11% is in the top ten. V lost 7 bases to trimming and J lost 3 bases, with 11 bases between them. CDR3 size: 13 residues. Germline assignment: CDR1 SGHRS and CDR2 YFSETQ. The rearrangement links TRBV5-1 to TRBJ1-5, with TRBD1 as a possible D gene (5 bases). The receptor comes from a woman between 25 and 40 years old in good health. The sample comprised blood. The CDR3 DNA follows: TGCGCCAGCCGGGGGGATCTCAATCAGCCCCAGCATTTT. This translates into CASRGDLNQPQHF.